This record looks at one T cell receptor (beta chain) sequence and its context. Its binding antigen is unknown. No base-level quality is on record; no much larger clone is a single base apart. Using the immunoSEQ hsTCRbeta Kit, TCR beta CDR3 regions were sequenced from DNA. Turning to the authors' computational methods: TCR sequencing data were analysed with the ImmunoSEQ Analyzer. T cell clonality was defined as 1 minus Pielou's evenness computed on productive rearrangements. The inverse Simpson index, applied to productive templates, was used to measure T cell diversity. T cell density was defined as TCR beta template counts normalized to usable DNA, with usable DNA estimated by amplification and sequencing of housekeeping genes. Two-sided Kruskal-Wallis tests were used to compare TCR metrics between histologic stages. TCRdb took over this immuneACCESS table, retaining in-frame rearrangements with V and J assigned. Such tables are incomplete; in checked studies, under half of the missing clones stem from an unresolved V gene, and the remainder is unexplained. V and J calls plus clone size are reproduced from that table; the DNA served to infer D and trimming. For this sample the table gives 8,500 to 13,000 clones, of which approximately 81% were detected only once. Approximately 1.5% of the sample is taken by the ten largest.

Patients underwent resection in Japan or China between the mid-2010s and the late 2010s. Histologic diagnosis of each case was confirmed independently by two lung cancer pathologists on H&E slides. Premalignant or tumor cells were enriched for nucleic acid extraction by macro-dissection performed after pathologic assessment. The AllPrep DNA/RNA FFPE Kit was used to isolate DNA from FFPE tissue. V gives up 6 bases and J gives up 5 bases, and the segment between their germline ends measures 16 bases. From the cysteine up to the phenylalanine, the CDR3 has a length of 14 residues. The DNA shown is the 42-base CDR3, in frame from base 1. For CDR1 and CDR2, the germline V gene lists SNHLY and FYNNEI. This record belongs to a study of immune evolution from preneoplasia to lung adenocarcinoma (dated by TCRdb to about 2021). In the study overall: No AAH lesions showed HLA loss of heterozygosity, compared with 5.5% to 8% of AIS, 15% of MIA and around a third of ADC lesions. Sample size was based on specimen availability rather than a prior power calculation. A total of 40 to 60 patients contributed TCR sequencing data. Resected precursor lesions (AAH, AIS, MIA) and invasive adenocarcinomas were each compared against paired morphologically normal lung tissue. POLYSOLVER was used to infer Class I HLA alleles from exome data, while LOHHLA was used to detect allele-specific HLA loss. The study combined immune gene expression, TCR sequencing and multiplex immunofluorescence to profile immune contexture across lung adenocarcinoma precursors and invasive adenocarcinoma. The immune data were combined with whole exome sequencing and methylation data from the same cohort of nodules. The overall cohort was made up of about 50 patients with pulmonary nodules who had surgical resection. It was reported in the study that 95 to 120 samples were used for TCR sequencing. Study-wide findings and limitations: Clonality was highest in normal lung, while later-stage lesions appeared to show lower clonality but higher T cell density and diversity. Compared with EGFR-mutant or double wild-type lesions, KRAS-mutant nodules had the highest T cell clonality. The findings were based on association rather than direct causation, and larger cohorts with long-term follow-up and longitudinal biopsies were deemed needed. Normal lung had the highest top T cell clone frequencies, which appeared to decline progressively from AAH through AIS, MIA and invasive adenocarcinoma. Because every patient came from Japan and China, how well the results apply to Western populations was uncertain.

This TCR came from a person between 70 and 80 years old with lung adenocarcinoma. The rearrangement joined TRBV2 to TRBJ2-5; a weak D assignment points to TRBD2 (6 bases agree). The source material was FFPE minimally invasive lung adenocarcinoma tissue. The cell subset or site label on this specimen signifies: micro-invasive lung adenocarcinoma (MIA). The encoded CDR3 is CASRGGGVLETQYF. Here is the DNA: TGTGCCAGCAGAGGTGGCGGGGTTCTCGAGACCCAGTACTTC.